This T cell receptor beta chain appears in the sequencing data of a study of blood T cell repertoires in COVID-19. Background on the study: Whether acute or convalescent, the COVID-19 samples came from the United States, Italy and Spain.

The V and J ends lost 5 bases and 5 bases, in that order; junction bases with no gene match: 3. The CDR3 loop spans 14 amino acids. Germline CDR1 KGHDR, CDR2 SFDVKD. Only in-frame clones appear in the TCRdb table, and some are missing; sequencing was by immunoSEQ multiplex PCR. The profile shows 140,000 to 150,000 clones, over 75% of them singletons. Sequenced: peripheral blood. This TCR was sampled from a man in his sixties with active or convalescent COVID-19. This sequence joins TRBV24-1 and TRBJ2-5; 11 bases fit TRBD1. In nucleotides, the CDR3 is TGTGCCACCAGTGGGGACAGGGGGTATGAGACCCAGTACTTC. Its protein is CATSGDRGYETQYF.